Given below is one T cell receptor (beta chain) in context. Its matching antigen is unknown. The CDR3 length is 15 residues. Deletions cut 5 bases from V and 7 bases from J, with 20 bases between. Germline CDR1 SGHAT, CDR2 FQNNGV. Extracted from the samples, RNA was reverse transcribed into cDNA to serve as the sequencing template. TCRdb's table, derived via immunoSEQ multiplex PCR, lists solely in-frame clones and lacks some. Seen here are about 150,000 clones, around 57% observed once, and the top ten hold about 4.5%. These data come from a study of CD8+ T cells in alopecia areata. Whole-study findings and limits: With patients, TCR sharing proved less clear than in mice, a difference possibly related to HLA.

Sequencing input: CD4+ T cells sorted from blood. V gene TRBV11-2 combines with J gene TRBJ2-5; possible D gene TRBD2, 6 bases. This receptor was obtained from a human donor in good health. As DNA, the CDR3 is TGTGCCAGCAGCCTATCCCGGGACTCCCTTGGGACCCAGTACTTC. It codes for CASSLSRDSLGTQYF.